The T cell receptor beta chain described here comes from a study of blood T cell repertoires in COVID-19 (dated by TCRdb to 2020 to 2021). Looking at the study overall: Samples from collaborators originated in the United States, Italy and Spain and spanned both the acute and convalescent phases of COVID-19. The material from the prospective study consisted of cDNA or gDNA derived from T cells, B-cell-depleted T cells, or PBMCs. Subjects who had been exposed to COVID-19, were actively infected with it, or had recovered from it provided the deeply sampled blood TCRbeta repertoires that made up the dataset. The repertoires were released in a freely available public database intended as a resource for research on the immune response to SARS-CoV-2. The samples were drawn from the first 160 participants of the ongoing ImmuneRACE study and from more than 1,000 subjects provided by 6 global collaborators. The sample metadata nearly always contained a de-identified subject ID, COVID-19 status, age in years and sex. Where available, HLA class I and class II types were taken from metadata supplied by the sample provider and were not determined by assay-based typing. Results and caveats for the whole study, not just this receptor: The amount of clinical and demographic metadata varied by source and participant and was provided uncurated.

The immunoSEQ Assay, a bias-controlled multiplex PCR, was used to amplify TCRbeta CDR3 regions from genomic DNA. From the authors' description of their analysis: The number of nucleated cells in each sample was estimated by amplification of reference gene primers within the assay. To quantify the absolute abundance of each unique TCRbeta CDR3 rearrangement, sequence reads were collapsed and filtered. For each sample, productive Simpson clonality was calculated as the square root of Simpson's diversity index over productive rearrangements. In TCRdb, the immuneACCESS table is reduced to in-frame sequences with V and J assigned. These tables do not hold every clone; where another copy was compared, an unresolved V gene accounts for under half, and the others remain unexplained. V and J calls and clone size come straight from that table; D and trimming were deduced from the DNA. Across this sample there are more than 400,000 clones, with 75% to 90% seen only once. The ten most abundant clones make up 0.65% to 0.9% of the sample.

Comments on this clone: It has no known antigen specificity. No clone much larger than this one lies a single base away; base qualities are absent.

The germline V gene specifies SGHTA as CDR1 and FQGNSA as CDR2. The cysteine opens and the phenylalanine closes a CDR3 of 14 amino acids. Of the read, only the CDR3 DNA is kept; its 42 bases are in frame from base 1. Trimming accounts for 5 bases at V and 6 bases at J, while the number of junction bases matched to no gene is 9. Enrolling through a virtual design, the prospective study's participants ranged in age from roughly 18 to 89 years and lived across some 23 United States geographic areas. To assign participants to cohorts, the prospective study relied on clinical history that participants themselves reported in a screening survey and a study questionnaire. ImmuneRACE Cohort 3 recovered participants were defined by two consecutive negative NP/OP PCR tests, healthcare professional clearance, or symptom resolution. In the prospective study, whole blood, serum and a nasopharyngeal or oropharyngeal swab were collected from each participant by mobile phlebotomists. Additional blood draws and questionnaires over a 2-month period could optionally be provided by prospective study participants. Blood samples from the prospective study were shipped frozen or at room temperature prior to DNA extraction.

This receptor was taken from a woman aged 18-35 years who had recovered from COVID-19. The sequence is built from TRBV7-2 and TRBJ2-5; a stretch of 7 junction bases matches TRBD2. The sample was PBMCs or T cells enriched from blood (not recorded which). This receptor carries the CDR3 CASSPRDYLQTQYF. The nucleotide sequence reads as follows: TGTGCCAGCAGCCCCCGGGACTACCTTCAGACCCAGTACTTC.